A single sample is the source of the 11 T cell receptor beta chains below, sequenced in a study of T cell responses to AZD1222 COVID-19 vaccine. Only in-frame clones appear in the TCRdb table, and some are missing; sequencing was by immunoSEQ multiplex PCR. The data show 150,000 to 180,000 clones, with about 87% seen just once and less than 3.5% held by the top ten. The source was peripheral blood, collected on day 0 of AZD1222 vaccination. Receptors originate from an adult in good health.

This clone was recorded once. The chain uses TRBV9 and TRBJ2-7, with 11 bases matching TRBD1. The CDR3 runs 16 residues. Germline V gene data show CDR1 as SGDLS and CDR2 as YYNGEE. V trimming: 5 bases; J trimming: 3 bases; junction bases outside the gene matches: 10. CDR3 coding DNA: TGTGCCAGCAGAGACTGGACCGGGACAGGGGGCTACGAGCAGTACTTC. Translated, it gives CASRDWTGTGGYEQYF.

This sequence joins TRBV19 and TRBJ1-2, with TRBD1 as a possible D gene (6 bases). Germline loops: CDR1 LNHDA, CDR2 SQIVND (reference sequence). This CDR3 spans 13 amino acids. Trimming pared 6 bases from V and 9 bases from J, leaving 17 bases between. The CDR3 sequence: CASRNRDTSSYTF. The DNA for the CDR3 is TGTGCCAGTAGAAACCGGGACACGTCCAGCTACACCTTC.

The chain links TRBV7-9 to TRBJ2-5; D gene ambiguous. The DNA end favors TRBJ2-7, so the J call may be wrong. The CDR3 has 17 residues. CDR1 and CDR2 (germline): SEHNR, FQNEAQ (reference sequence). The CDR3 DNA follows: TGTGCCAGCAGCTCTTCAGGAACAATTATTACAGCCTACGAGCAGTACTTC. Protein product: CASSSSGTIITAYEQYF.

The rearrangement joins TRBV7-6 to TRBJ2-2; tentative D call: TRBD1 (6 bases). Germline loops: CDR1 SGHVS, CDR2 FNYEAQ. The CDR3 is 15 amino acids. With 5 bases removed from V and 1 base from J, the gap between germline ends came to 11 bases. The CDR3 reads CASSPKQGNTGELFF. The CDR3 DNA follows: TGTGCCAGCAGCCCTAAACAGGGGAACACCGGGGAGCTGTTTTTT.

The chain links TRBV3-1 (or the pseudogene TRBV3-2) to TRBJ1-1; D not resolved. V was cut by 1 base and J by 11 bases, with 11 bases left in between. The CDR3 is 12 residues long. Germline V gene data show CDR1 as LGHDT and CDR2 as YNNKEL (reference sequence). This CDR3 reads CASSQGFRRAFF. The DNA of the CDR3 is TGTGCCAGCAGCCAAGGTTTCCGGCGGGCTTTCTTT.

The genes are TRBV4-2 and TRBJ2-3, with no clear D. The CDR3 runs to 16 residues. V was cut by 0 bases and J by 0 bases, with 10 bases left in between. Germline V lookup: CDR1 LGHNA, CDR2 YNFKEQ. CDR3 region: CASSQDQGASTDTQYF. CDR3 bases: TGTGCCAGCAGCCAAGATCAAGGAGCCAGCACAGATACGCAGTATTTT.

V usage is TRBV4-3 and J usage is TRBJ1-2, with a possible D match to TRBD1 (5 bases). Trimming pared 4 bases from V and 4 bases from J, leaving 16 bases between. CDR1 is LGHNA and CDR2 is YSLEER in the germline V gene. The CDR3 sequence is 15 residues long. For the CDR3, the DNA is TGCGCCAGCAGCCCCGAGGGCGGGGGGACCTATGGCTACACCTTC. It encodes CASSPEGGGTYGYTF.

This chain links TRBV19 with TRBJ2-7; D possibly uses TRBD1 or TRBD2 (5 bases each). This CDR3 contains 18 residues. The germline V gene has CDR1 LNHDA and CDR2 SQIVND (reference sequence). The germline V and J ends were trimmed by 1 base and 1 base, with 20 bases remaining between them. CDR3 residues: CASSIGNQLRDVSYEQYF. DNA for the CDR3: TGTGCCAGTAGTATAGGGAATCAGCTAAGGGACGTGTCCTACGAGCAGTACTTC. The complete variable domain, with remaining parts taken from reference TRBV19 and TRBJ2-7, reads DGGITQSPKYLFRKEGQNVTLSCEQNLNHDAMYWYRQDPGQGLRLIYYSQIVNDFQKGDIAEGYSVSREKKESFPLTVTSAQKNPTAFYLCASSIGNQLRDVSYEQYFGPGTRLTVT.

The chain couples TRBV4-3 to TRBJ1-4; D is unresolved. Trimming pared 1 base from V and 8 bases from J, leaving 11 bases between. Germline assignment: CDR1 LGHNA and CDR2 YSLEER. This CDR3 spans 14 amino acids. CDR3 sequence: CASSQGGIGEKLFF. The CDR3 coding sequence is TGCGCCAGCAGCCAAGGCGGCATCGGGGAAAAACTGTTTTTT.

V is TRBV24-1 and J is TRBJ2-7; the D gene is possibly TRBD2 (6 bases). With 5 bases removed from V and 2 bases from J, the gap between germline ends came to 15 bases. This CDR3 is 15 amino acids long. Germline CDR1 is KGHDR and CDR2 is SFDVKD. The CDR3 loop is CATSVNRDSPYEQYF. The CDR3 bases are TGTGCCACCAGTGTGAACCGGGACTCACCCTACGAGCAGTACTTC.

The CDR3 region has the DNA TGTGCCAGCAGCCAAGATCTCCCGGGGGCTAGCACAGATACGCAGTATTTT. It specifies CASSQDLPGASTDTQYF. The genes are TRBV3-1 (or the pseudogene TRBV3-2) and TRBJ2-3; D possibly uses TRBD1 or TRBD2 (6 bases each). Trimming shortened V by 0 bases and J by 0 bases, and 13 bases separated the two germline ends. The CDR3 spans 17 residues. Germline V CDR1 and CDR2: LGHDT, YNNKEL (reference sequence).